A single T cell receptor (beta chain) is shown here with its context. Its target is unknown. The data are from a study of cytomegalovirus exposure and HLA in healthy donors. Generated by immunoSEQ multiplex PCR, the TCRdb table keeps only in-frame clones and is missing some. Among more than 150,000 clones listed, 85% to 90% were seen once. Study-wide points: Specific recognition of CMV antigens was confirmed in vitro for a few chains (all CMV-associated). Subsequent analysis of the approximately 130 validation repertoires found a tendency for first-cohort TCR clusters to co-occur. According to the study, 160 or so TCR beta chains were cytomegalovirus-associated.

The sequenced material came from PBMCs. The sequence was obtained from a man between 18 and 35 years old in good health and CMV-seronegative.

CDR3 sequence: CASSEKAGETQYF. In DNA form, the CDR3 reads TGTGCCAGCAGTGAGAAAGCTGGAGAGACCCAGTACTTC. The chain combines TRBV2 with TRBJ2-5; D not certain. Germline V gene sequence: CDR1 SNHLY, CDR2 FYNNEI. Trimming removed 3 bases at V and 4 bases at J, with 9 bases between. This CDR3 has 13 amino acids.